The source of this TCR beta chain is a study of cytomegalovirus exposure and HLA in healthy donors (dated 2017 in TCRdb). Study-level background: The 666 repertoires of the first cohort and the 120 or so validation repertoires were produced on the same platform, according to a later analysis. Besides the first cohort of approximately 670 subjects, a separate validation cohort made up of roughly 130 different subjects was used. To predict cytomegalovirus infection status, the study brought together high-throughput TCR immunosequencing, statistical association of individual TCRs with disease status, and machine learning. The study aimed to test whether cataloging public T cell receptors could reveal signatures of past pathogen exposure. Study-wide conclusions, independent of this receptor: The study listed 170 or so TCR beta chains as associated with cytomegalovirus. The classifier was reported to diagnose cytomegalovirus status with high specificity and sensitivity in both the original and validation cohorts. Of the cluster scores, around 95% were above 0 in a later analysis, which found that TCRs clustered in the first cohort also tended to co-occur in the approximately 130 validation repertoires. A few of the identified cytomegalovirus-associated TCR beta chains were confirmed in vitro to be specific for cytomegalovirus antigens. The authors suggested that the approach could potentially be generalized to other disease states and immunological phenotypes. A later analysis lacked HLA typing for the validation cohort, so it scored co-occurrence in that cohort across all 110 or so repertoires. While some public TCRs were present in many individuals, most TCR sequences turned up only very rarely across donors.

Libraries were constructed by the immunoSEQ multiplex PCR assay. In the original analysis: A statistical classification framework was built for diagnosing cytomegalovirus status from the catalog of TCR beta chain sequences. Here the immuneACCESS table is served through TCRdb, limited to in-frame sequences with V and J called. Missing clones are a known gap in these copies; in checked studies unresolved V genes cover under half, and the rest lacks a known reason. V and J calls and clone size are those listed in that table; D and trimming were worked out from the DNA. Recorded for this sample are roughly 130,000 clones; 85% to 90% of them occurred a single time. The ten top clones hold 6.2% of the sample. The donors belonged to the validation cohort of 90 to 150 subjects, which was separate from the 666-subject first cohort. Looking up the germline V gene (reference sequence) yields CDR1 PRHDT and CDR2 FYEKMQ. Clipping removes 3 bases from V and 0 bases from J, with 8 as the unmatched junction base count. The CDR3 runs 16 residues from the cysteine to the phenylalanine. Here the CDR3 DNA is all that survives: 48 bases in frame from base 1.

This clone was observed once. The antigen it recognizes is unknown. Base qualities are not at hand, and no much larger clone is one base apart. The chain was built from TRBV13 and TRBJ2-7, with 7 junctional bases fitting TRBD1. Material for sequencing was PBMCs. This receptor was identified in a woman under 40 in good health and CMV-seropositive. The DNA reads TGTGCCAGCAGCTTCTACACAGGGGCGTTCTCCTACGAGCAGTACTTC. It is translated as CASSFYTGAFSYEQYF.